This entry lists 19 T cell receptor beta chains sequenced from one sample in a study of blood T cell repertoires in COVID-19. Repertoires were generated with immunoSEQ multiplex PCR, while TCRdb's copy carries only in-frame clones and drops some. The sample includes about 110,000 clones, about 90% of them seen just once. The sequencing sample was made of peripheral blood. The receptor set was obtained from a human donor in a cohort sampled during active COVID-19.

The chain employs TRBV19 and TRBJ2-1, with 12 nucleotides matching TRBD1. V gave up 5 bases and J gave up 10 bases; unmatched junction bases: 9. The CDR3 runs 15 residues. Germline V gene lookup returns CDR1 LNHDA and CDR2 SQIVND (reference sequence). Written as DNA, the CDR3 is TGTGCCAGTAGTGCCTCGGGACAGGGGGCCTACGAGCAGTTCTTC. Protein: CASSASGQGAYEQFF.

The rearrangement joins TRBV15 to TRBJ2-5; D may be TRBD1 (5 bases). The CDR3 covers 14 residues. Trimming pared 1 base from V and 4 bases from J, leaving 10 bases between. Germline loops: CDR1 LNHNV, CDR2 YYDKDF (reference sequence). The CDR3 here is CATSRVAGSETQYF. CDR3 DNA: TGTGCCACCAGCAGAGTTGCAGGGTCAGAGACCCAGTACTTC.

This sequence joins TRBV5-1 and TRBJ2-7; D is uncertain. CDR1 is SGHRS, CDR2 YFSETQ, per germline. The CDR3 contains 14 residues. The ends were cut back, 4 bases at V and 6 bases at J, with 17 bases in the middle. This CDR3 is CASSPQPLATEQYF. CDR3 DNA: TGCGCCAGCAGCCCCCAACCCTTAGCAACCGAGCAGTACTTC.

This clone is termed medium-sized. In DNA form, the CDR3 reads TGTGCCAGCAGCTTACCAGGGGATAAGAACACTGAAGCTTTCTTT. As protein: CASSLPGDKNTEAFF. The chain links TRBV7-9 to TRBJ1-1, with D tentatively TRBD1 (6 bases). Germline assignment: CDR1 SEHNR and CDR2 FQNEAQ (reference sequence). This CDR3 is 15 amino acids long. The V end was cut by 2 bases, the J end by 1 base, with 11 bases between.

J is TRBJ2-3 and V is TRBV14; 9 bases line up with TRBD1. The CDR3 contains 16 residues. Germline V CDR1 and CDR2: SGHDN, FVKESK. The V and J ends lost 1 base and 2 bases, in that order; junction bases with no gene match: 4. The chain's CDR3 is CASSQVDRGYTDTQYF. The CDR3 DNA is TGTGCCAGCAGCCAAGTGGACAGGGGATACACAGATACGCAGTATTTT.

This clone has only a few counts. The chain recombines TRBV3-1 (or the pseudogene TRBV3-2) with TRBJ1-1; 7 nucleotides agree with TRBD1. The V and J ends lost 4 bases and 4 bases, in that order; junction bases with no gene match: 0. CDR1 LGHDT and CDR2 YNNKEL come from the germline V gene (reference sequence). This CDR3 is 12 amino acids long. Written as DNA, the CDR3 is TGTGCCAGCAGCCCAGGGGGCACTGAAGCTTTCTTT. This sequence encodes CASSPGGTEAFF.

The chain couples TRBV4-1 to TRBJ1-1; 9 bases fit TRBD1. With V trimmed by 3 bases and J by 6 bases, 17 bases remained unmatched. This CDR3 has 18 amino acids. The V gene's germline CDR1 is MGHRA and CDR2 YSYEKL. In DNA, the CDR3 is TGCGCCAGCAGCCAGGCCCTACAGGGGGCCGGAACGGGGGCTGAAGCTTTCTTT. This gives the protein CASSQALQGAGTGAEAFF.

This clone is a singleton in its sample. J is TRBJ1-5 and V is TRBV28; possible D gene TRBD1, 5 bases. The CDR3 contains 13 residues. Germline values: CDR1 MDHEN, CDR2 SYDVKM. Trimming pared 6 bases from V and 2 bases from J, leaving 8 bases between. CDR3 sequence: CASSGGGNQPQHF. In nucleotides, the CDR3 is TGTGCCAGCAGCGGGGGGGGCAATCAGCCCCAGCATTTT. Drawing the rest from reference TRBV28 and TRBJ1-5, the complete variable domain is DVKVTQSSRYLVKRTGEKVFLECVQDMDHENMFWYRQDPGLGLRLIYFSYDVKMKEKGDIPEGYSVSREKKERFSLILESASTNQTSMYLCASSGGGNQPQHFGDGTRLSIL.

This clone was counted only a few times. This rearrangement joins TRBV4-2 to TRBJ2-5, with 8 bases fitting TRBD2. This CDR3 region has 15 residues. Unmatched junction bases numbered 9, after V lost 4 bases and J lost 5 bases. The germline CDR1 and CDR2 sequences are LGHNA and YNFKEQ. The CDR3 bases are TGTGCCAGCAGCCTGGGGACTAGAGGGGTTGAGACCCAGTACTTC. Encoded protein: CASSLGTRGVETQYF.

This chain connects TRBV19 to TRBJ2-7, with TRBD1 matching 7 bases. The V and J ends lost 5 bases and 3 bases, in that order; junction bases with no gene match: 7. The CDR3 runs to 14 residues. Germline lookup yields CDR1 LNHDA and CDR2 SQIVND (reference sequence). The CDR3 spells CASSVDRAGYEQYF. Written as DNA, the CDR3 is TGTGCCAGTAGTGTCGACAGGGCAGGCTACGAGCAGTACTTC.

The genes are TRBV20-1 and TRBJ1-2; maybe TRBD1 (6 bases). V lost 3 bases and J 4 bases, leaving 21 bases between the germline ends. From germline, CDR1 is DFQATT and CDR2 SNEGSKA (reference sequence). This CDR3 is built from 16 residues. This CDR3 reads CSASAWTAKEGYGYTF. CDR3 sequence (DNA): TGCAGTGCTAGTGCATGGACAGCCAAGGAAGGCTATGGCTACACCTTC.

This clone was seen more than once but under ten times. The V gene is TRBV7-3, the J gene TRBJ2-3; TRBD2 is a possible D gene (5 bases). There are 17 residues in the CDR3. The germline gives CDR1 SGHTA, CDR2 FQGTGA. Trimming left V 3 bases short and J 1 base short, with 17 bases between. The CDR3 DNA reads TGTGCCAGCAGCTTCCTCTCCGGAGGCGGCCGCACAGATACGCAGTATTTT. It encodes CASSFLSGGGRTDTQYF.

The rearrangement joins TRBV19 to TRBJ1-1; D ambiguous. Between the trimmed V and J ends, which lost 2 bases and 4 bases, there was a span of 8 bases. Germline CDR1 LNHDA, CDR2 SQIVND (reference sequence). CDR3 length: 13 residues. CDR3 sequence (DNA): TGTGCCAGTAGTATAAAGCGGGGCACTGAAGCTTTCTTT. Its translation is CASSIKRGTEAFF.

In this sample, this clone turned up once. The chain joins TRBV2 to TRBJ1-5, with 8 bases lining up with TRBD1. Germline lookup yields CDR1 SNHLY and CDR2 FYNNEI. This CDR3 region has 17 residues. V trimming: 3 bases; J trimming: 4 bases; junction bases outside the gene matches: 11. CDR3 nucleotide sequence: TGTGCCAGCAGTGATAACACAGGGGGGTCAATTAATCAGCCCCAGCATTTT. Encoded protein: CASSDNTGGSINQPQHF.

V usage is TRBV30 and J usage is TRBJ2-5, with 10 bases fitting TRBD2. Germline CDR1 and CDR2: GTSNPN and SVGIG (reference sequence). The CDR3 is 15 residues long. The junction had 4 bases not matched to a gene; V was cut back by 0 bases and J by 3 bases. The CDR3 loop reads CAWSVLAGLEETQYF. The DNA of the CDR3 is TGTGCCTGGAGTGTACTAGCGGGGCTAGAAGAGACCCAGTACTTC.

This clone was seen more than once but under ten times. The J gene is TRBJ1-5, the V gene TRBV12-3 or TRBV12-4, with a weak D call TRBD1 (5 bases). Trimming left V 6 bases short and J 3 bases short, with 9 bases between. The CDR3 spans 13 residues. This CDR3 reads CASSKTANQPQHF. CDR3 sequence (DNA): TGTGCCAGCAGCAAGACAGCCAATCAGCCCCAGCATTTT.

The CDR3 sequence: CASSFWLGRDYNEQFF. CDR3 bases: TGTGCCAGCAGTTTCTGGTTGGGGAGGGACTACAATGAGCAGTTCTTC. This chain joins TRBV28 and TRBJ2-1; 7 bases match TRBD2. Germline V gene sequence: CDR1 MDHEN, CDR2 SYDVKM. J lost 3 bases, V lost 3 bases, and 8 bases had no gene match. The CDR3 spans 16 residues.

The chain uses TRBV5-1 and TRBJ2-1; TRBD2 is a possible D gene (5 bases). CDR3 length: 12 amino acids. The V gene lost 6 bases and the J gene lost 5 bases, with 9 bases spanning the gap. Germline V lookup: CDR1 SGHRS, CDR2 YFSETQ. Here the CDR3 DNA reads TGCGCCAGCACGACTACGAACAATGAGCAGTTCTTC. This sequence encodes CASTTTNNEQFF.

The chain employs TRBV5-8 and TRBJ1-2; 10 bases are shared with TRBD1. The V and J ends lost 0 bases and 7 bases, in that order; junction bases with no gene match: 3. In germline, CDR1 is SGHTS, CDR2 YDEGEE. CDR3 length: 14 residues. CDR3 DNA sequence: TGTGCCAGCAGCTTGGAGGGACAGGGGATTGGCTACACCTTC. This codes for CASSLEGQGIGYTF.